This entry is about one T cell receptor (beta chain). The antigen remains unidentified. Methods used by the authors: For the immunoSEQ data, sequences were junction-only without quality scores, so filtering differed. Using immunoSEQ multiplex PCR, the repertoire was profiled, and TCRdb retains in-frame clones only, with some absent. V, J and clone size derive from that table, while D and trimming were established from the DNA sequence. The sample consists of hundreds of thousands of clones, around 92% of them appearing once. This entry is derived from a study of shared clonotypes between healthy human individuals. CD45RO negativity and positive selection for CCR7 defined naive CD8 cells, a population that excluded terminally differentiated effector memory CD45RA+ cells. Study outcomes and limitations: It was the few donors that limited the genetic and exposure-history diversity represented.

CDR1 SEHNR and CDR2 FQNEAQ come from the germline V gene (reference sequence). The CDR3 is made up of 13 amino acids. V dropped 3 bases and J dropped 6 bases, with 8 bases sitting between them. The V gene is TRBV7-9, the J gene TRBJ2-2; D unresolved. Sequencing was done on a sample of naive CD8+ T cells sorted from blood. This clonotype was sampled from a man aged 30 to 45 in good health. The CDR3 region is CASSLSGSGELFF. The CDR3, as DNA: TGTGCCAGCAGCTTGAGTGGATCCGGGGAGCTGTTTTTT.